The clone carrying this T cell receptor (beta chain) has only one observation. Time point in this sample: before trial treatment. This CDR3 is built from 16 residues. Germline V lookup: CDR1 MGHRA, CDR2 YSYEKL. Trimming left V 1 base short and J 4 bases short, with 16 bases between. The sample comes from a study of low-dose radiotherapy and immunotherapy resistance in tumors. TRAV- and TRBV-specific primers, spanning alpha and beta chains, primed first-strand cDNA. Over 20 PCR cycles, TCRs were amplified from a constant-region primer and V-primer adapter. MiXCR, run by TCRdb on the reads, gives a single entry per CDR3 protein. The sample includes around 83,000 distinct CDR3 sequences, approximately 20% of them seen just once.

This receptor was taken from a male donor with prostate cancer. The specimen comprised PBMCs, sampled before treatment. The V and J genes are TRBV4-1 and TRBJ1-2, with D possibly being TRBD1 (5 bases). The CDR3 reads CASSQVGNRRIYGYTF. The CDR3 DNA follows: TGCGCCAGCAGCCAAGTCGGAAACAGGAGAATCTATGGCTACACCTTC.